This entry is about one T cell receptor (beta chain). Its antigen is currently unknown. The source of the sample is a study of T cell responses to AZD1222 COVID-19 vaccine. Broader study findings: Vaccine-related CD4 TCRs covered spike, predominating at 160-218 and 743-854. Among AZD1222 vaccinees, only 6 or 7 were seropositive at baseline.

With V trimmed by 11 bases and J by 5 bases, 11 bases remained unmatched. From germline, CDR1 is MNHEY and CDR2 SVGAGI. This CDR3 spans 13 amino acids. Profiling relied on immunoSEQ multiplex PCR, and the TCRdb table lists in-frame clones only, not all of them. The sample includes fewer than 150,000 clones, approximately 92% seen only once; the top ten take 6% to 9%. The V call is TRBV6-5, the J call TRBJ1-1; TRBD1 agrees at 7 bases. The sequence was collected from an adult who received the AZD1222 COVID-19 vaccine. This specimen consisted of peripheral blood, obtained 28 days after the second AZD1222 dose. CDR3 nucleotides: TGTGCCTCCAGGGAGGGGGCCCTGACTGAAGCTTTCTTT. Translated, it gives CASREGALTEAFF.